This T cell receptor beta chain is from a study of blood T cell repertoires in COVID-19. Background on the study: PBMCs, B-cell-depleted T cells, or T cells were the source of the cDNA or gDNA that made up the material.

Assay used: immunoSEQ multiplex PCR; TCRdb lists only in-frame clones, some missing. The sample has around 19,000 clones, around 89% seen once; the top ten hold 6% to 8%. The V gene end was trimmed by 6 bases and the J gene end by 0 bases; junction bases not matched to a gene: 1. The CDR3 extends over 14 amino acids. Per germline, CDR1 SGHRS and CDR2 YFSETQ. This sequence was found in an older woman with active COVID-19. Source material: peripheral blood. The chain combines TRBV5-1 with TRBJ2-3; 10 bases agree with TRBD2. CDR3 loop: CASTAGGSTDTQYF. CDR3 nucleotides: TGCGCCAGCACAGCGGGGGGGAGCACAGATACGCAGTATTTT.